A single sample gave rise to the 16 T cell receptor beta chains below, sequenced in a study of blood T cells in healthy people across ages. It was with a sample-barcoded 5' primer and a J-beta primer mix that a second PCR of about 6 to 11 cycles was run. MiXCR, applied by TCRdb to the 5' RACE reads, yields one record per CDR3 protein. The repertoire has approximately 1.5 million distinct CDR3 sequences, 30% to 40% of them found once; the top ten carry roughly 10%. The sample comprised blood. The receptors stem from a woman in her 30s in good health.

This clonotype showed up just a few times. V is TRBV20-1 and J is TRBJ2-7; D might be TRBD1 (5 bases). Germline lookup yields CDR1 DFQATT and CDR2 SNEGSKA (reference sequence). The CDR3 runs 17 residues. V was clipped by 1 base and J by 3 bases, with 22 bases between them. The CDR3 protein is CSARGSAGSTLGYEQYF. In DNA form, the CDR3 reads TGCAGTGCTAGAGGATCGGCAGGGTCAACTCTAGGCTACGAGCAGTACTTC.

This clonotype was seen only a few times. The rearrangement links TRBV7-9 to TRBJ1-1, with 8 bases lining up with TRBD1. V was pared by 11 bases and J by 3 bases, with 8 bases of the junction left unmatched. Germline V gives CDR1 SEHNR, CDR2 FQNEAQ (reference sequence). The CDR3 is 13 residues long. The CDR3 loop is CAGETGADTEAFF. The CDR3 bases are TGTGCCGGCGAGACAGGGGCTGACACTGAAGCTTTCTTT.

The chain links TRBV5-1 to TRBJ1-1; unclear D gene. V dropped 6 bases and J dropped 4 bases, with 13 bases sitting between them. CDR1 and CDR2 from the germline V gene are SGHRS and YFSETQ. CDR3 length equals 13 residues. In nucleotides, the CDR3 is TGCGCCAGCACTCGAGAAGAGGGCACTGAAGCTTTCTTT. Protein sequence: CASTREEGTEAFF.

In this sample, this clonotype turned up a few times. This chain uses TRBV6-6 with TRBJ2-4; the D call may be TRBD1 or TRBD2 (6 bases each). V dropped 5 bases and J dropped 8 bases, with 22 bases sitting between them. This CDR3 comprises 16 residues. The V gene's germline CDR1 is MNHNY and CDR2 SVGAGI (reference sequence). The CDR3 sequence is CASSLGGSGSSDIQYF. CDR3 bases: TGTGCCAGCAGTCTAGGGGGTAGCGGATCGTCGGACATTCAGTACTTC.

This clonotype was found a few times. This chain joins TRBV27 and TRBJ2-1; possibly TRBD2 for D (6 bases). The V end lost 5 bases, the J end lost 6 bases, and 17 bases lay between the germline ends. CDR1 MNHEY and CDR2 SMNVEV come from the germline V gene (reference sequence). The CDR3 loop spans 15 amino acids. The CDR3 coding sequence is TGTGCCAGCAGTCTCCCGGGACTCCGGTTCAATGAGCAGTTCTTC. It encodes CASSLPGLRFNEQFF.

In its sample, this clonotype was seen once. It may be a read error: a sequence one base away is much more abundant. The CDR3 region has the DNA TGCGCCGGCAGCCAAGACAGGGGTCTAGCGGGGCGGGAGCAGTTCTTC. It specifies CAGSQDRGLAGREQFF. J is TRBJ2-1 and V is TRBV4-1, with D tentatively TRBD2 (9 bases). Germline V CDR1 and CDR2: MGHRA, YSYEKL. The CDR3 contains 16 residues.

V gene TRBV6-5 combines with J gene TRBJ1-5; D may be TRBD1 (6 bases). This CDR3 is 15 amino acids long. V was clipped by 10 bases and J by 4 bases, with 20 bases between them. The germline CDR1 and CDR2 sequences are MNHEY and SVGAGI. As DNA, the CDR3 is TGTGCCACGCGCGTAGGGGGGGCGGAGAATCAGCCCCAGCATTTT. It specifies CATRVGGAENQPQHF.

The J gene is TRBJ1-2, the V gene TRBV5-1; 9 bases map to TRBD1. CDR1 is SGHRS, CDR2 YFSETQ, per germline. The CDR3 is 14 amino acids. Trimming took 3 bases from V and 4 from J; bases not matched to a gene: 4. Here the CDR3 reads CASSSQGASYGYTF. As DNA, the CDR3 is TGCGCCAGCAGCTCACAGGGGGCCAGCTATGGCTACACCTTC.

V and J are TRBV18 and TRBJ1-1; D remains ambiguous. The V and J ends lost 5 bases and 5 bases respectively, with 21 bases between them. The germline CDR1 and CDR2 sequences are KGHSH and LQKENI. The CDR3 loop spans 16 amino acids. CDR3 in amino acids: CASSSTRPRLGTEAFF. The CDR3 DNA reads TGTGCCAGCTCATCTACACGTCCCAGGCTAGGGACTGAAGCTTTCTTT.

This clonotype was counted between two and nine times. The chain employs TRBV7-3 and TRBJ2-3, with TRBD2 matching 12 bases. This CDR3 comprises 17 residues. Germline V gene sequence: CDR1 SGHTA, CDR2 FQGTGA. J was trimmed by 3 bases and V by 5 bases; bases with no gene match: 9. The CDR3 DNA is TGTGCCAGCAGCCTCACCGAGGGACTAGCGGGTACAGATACGCAGTATTTT. This translates into CASSLTEGLAGTDTQYF.

In this sample, this clonotype turned up a few times. The rearrangement links TRBV20-1 to TRBJ2-7; tentatively, D is TRBD1 (5 bases). The germline CDR1 and CDR2 sequences are DFQATT and SNEGSKA (reference sequence). Trimming left V 7 bases short and J 0 bases short, with 16 bases between. This CDR3 is built from 14 residues. The CDR3 coding sequence is TGCAGTGTCCCTAAATCAAGGGGCTCCTACGAGCAGTACTTC. It encodes CSVPKSRGSYEQYF.

This clonotype was recorded many times. The chain is built from TRBV28 and TRBJ2-7; possibly TRBD2 for D (5 bases). There are 13 residues in the CDR3. CDR1 MDHEN and CDR2 SYDVKM come from the germline V gene. The V end lost 4 bases, the J end lost 3 bases, and 10 bases lay between the germline ends. Here the CDR3 DNA reads TGTGCCAGCAGTTGGGGTCGGGGCTACGAGCAGTACTTC. This gives the protein CASSWGRGYEQYF.

This clonotype appeared a few times. The chain joins TRBV7-3 to TRBJ2-1, with D tentatively TRBD2 (8 bases). Germline assignment: CDR1 SGHTA and CDR2 FQGTGA. Trimming left V 4 bases short and J 5 bases short, with 33 bases between. The CDR3 consists of 21 residues. CDR3 amino acids: CASSSYPRVVAGQTIDNEQFF. The DNA for the CDR3 is TGTGCCAGCAGCTCGTATCCCCGAGTAGTAGCGGGACAGACCATAGACAATGAGCAGTTCTTC.

This clonotype was detected many times. V and J are TRBV5-6 and TRBJ2-1, with D possibly called TRBD1 or TRBD2 (5 bases each). The length of the CDR3 is 17 residues. V shed 4 bases and J shed 9 bases, with 26 bases lying between them. Germline V gene data show CDR1 as SGHDT and CDR2 as YYEEEE. CDR3 sequence (DNA): TGTGCCAGCAGCCGAAGGTCCGAGAGAGGGGTTTCTGGTGAGCAGTTCTTC. Translation gives CASSRRSERGVSGEQFF.

The sample holds a few counts of this clonotype. The chain couples TRBV5-5 to TRBJ1-1, with TRBD1 as a possible D gene (6 bases). Germline CDR1 is SGHKS and CDR2 is YYEKEE (reference sequence). V was clipped by 4 bases and J by 1 base, with 14 bases between them. This CDR3 contains 15 residues. The CDR3: CASSPRGAGNTEAFF. Written as DNA, the CDR3 is TGTGCCAGCAGCCCCAGGGGCGCCGGGAACACTGAAGCTTTCTTT. The complete variable domain, with remaining parts taken from reference TRBV5-5 and TRBJ1-1, reads DAGVTQSPTHLIKTRGQQVTLRCSPISGHKSVSWYQQVLGQGPQFIFQYYEKEERGRGNFPDRFSARQFPNYSSELNVNALLLGDSALYLCASSPRGAGNTEAFFGQGTRLTVV.

J is TRBJ2-1 and V is TRBV3-1; no clear D. The CDR3 is made up of 17 amino acids. Germline assignment: CDR1 LGHDT and CDR2 YNNKEL (reference sequence). The germline V and J ends were trimmed by 0 bases and 2 bases, with 14 bases remaining between them. This CDR3 reads CASSQDPGKETYNEQFF. The CDR3 coding sequence is TGTGCCAGCAGCCAAGATCCTGGTAAAGAAACCTACAATGAGCAGTTCTTC.